The 8 T cell receptor gamma chains presented below share a single source sample, sequenced in a study of intestinal T cells in coeliac disease. LymphoTrack primers amplified TRG sequences from approximately 0.2 ug of biopsy DNA. TCRdb reapplied CATT to the multiplex PCR reads. This repertoire shows about 1,300 gamma-chain clones, 44% found once; its top ten account for about 15%. For each case, the template was genomic DNA from ten approximately 5-µm formalin-fixed paraffin-embedded scrolls. Sequenced sample: a duodenal biopsy. The receptors stem from a human donor with celiac disease.

A few counts support this clone. The V gene is TRGV4, the J gene TRGJ1 or TRGJ2. The length of the CDR3 is 14 residues. CDR1 EGSTGY and CDR2 YDSYTSSV come from the germline V gene. Trimming at V came to 3 bases and at J to 3 bases, leaving 8 bases not matched to a gene. The CDR3 DNA follows: TGTGCCACCTGGGATACCCCTTCTTATTATAAGAAACTCTTT. Translation: CATWDTPSYYKKLF.

This chain connects TRGV2 to TRGJP2. The germline CDR1 and CDR2 sequences are EGSNGY and YDSYNSKV. The CDR3 runs to 17 residues. CDR3 sequence reads: CAPRRRAIEGSDWIKTF. In DNA form, the CDR3 reads TGTGCACCTCGGAGGCGGGCCATCGAGGGTAGTGATTGGATCAAGACGTTT.

This clone has a handful of counts. The rearrangement joins TRGV2 to TRGJ1 or TRGJ2. The CDR3 has 13 residues. The germline CDR1 and CDR2 sequences are EGSNGY and YDSYNSKV. The V gene end was trimmed by 0 bases and the J gene end by 5 bases; junction bases not matched to a gene: 4. The CDR3 nucleotides read TGTGCCACCTGGGACGGGCCTCATTATAAGAAACTCTTT. Protein sequence: CATWDGPHYKKLF.

This clone rates as large (0.1 to 1%). The chain has TRGV10 and TRGJP1. TRGV10 is an ORF, with its function uncertain. The CDR3 runs to 16 residues. V was pared by 8 bases and J by 0 bases, with 10 bases of the junction left unmatched. DNA of the CDR3: TGTGCTGCGTGGGACCCTGTATATACCACTGGTTGGTTCAAGATATTT. Encoded protein: CAAWDPVYTTGWFKIF.

On this clone: This same CDR3 is encoded by further DNA sequences in the sample. The chain recombines TRGV3 with TRGJP1. CDR1 is VTNTFY and CDR2 is YDVSTARD in the germline V gene (reference sequence). This CDR3 comprises 13 residues. With 3 bases clipped from V and 3 bases from J, the junction kept 1 base outside the gene matches. The CDR3, as DNA: TGTGCCACCTGGGACGCCACTGGTTGGTTCAAGATATTT. This sequence encodes CATWDATGWFKIF.

This chain links TRGV10 with TRGJ1 or TRGJ2. TRGV10 is an ORF, with its function uncertain. The CDR3 has 11 residues. The V gene end was trimmed by 8 bases and the J gene end by 13 bases; junction bases not matched to a gene: 12. For the CDR3, the DNA is TGTGCTGCGTGGGATGGTCGGCGAAAACTCTTT. This codes for CAAWDGRRKLF.

As for this clone: A much larger clone lies one base from this, so it may be a read error. The chain employs TRGV3 and TRGJP2. Germline values: CDR1 VTNTFY, CDR2 YDVSTARD (reference sequence). This CDR3 is 16 amino acids long. CDR3 DNA sequence: TGTGCCACCTGGGACAGGCCGGTACTTAGTAATTGGATCAAGACGTTT. Its protein product is CATWDRPVLSNWIKTF.

This clone came up a few times. The V and J genes are TRGV8 and TRGJ1 or TRGJ2. This CDR3 comprises 13 residues. Germline V gene lookup returns CDR1 VENAVY and CDR2 YDSYNSRV. With 0 bases clipped from V and 3 bases from J, the junction kept 2 bases outside the gene matches. The CDR3 DNA reads TGTGCCACCTGGGATAGGCCTTATTATAAGAAACTCTTT. Protein product: CATWDRPYYKKLF.